The present TCR beta chain was sequenced within a study of regulatory T cells in long-lasting Graves disease. The time point is: persistent/refractory GD, antithyroid drugs over 5 years with positive TRAb. The TCR library used RNA extracted from PBMCs. It was American Thyroid Association guidelines that determined Graves' disease diagnosis. Recruitment took place at an endocrinology department in Xi'an, China. Building the TCR beta libraries relied on iRepertoire HTBI primers, and CDR3 regions underwent Arm-PCR. MiXCR, run by TCRdb on the multiplex PCR reads, gives a single entry per CDR3 protein. The sample holds around 460,000 distinct CDR3 sequences, approximately 23% seen once. Notes on this clonotype: One base away lies a much larger clone, so this may be a sequencing read error.

The sequenced sample was peripheral blood mononuclear cells (PBMCs), obtained when the disease was refractory, from a patient treated with antithyroid drugs. This TCR was recovered from a female donor with Graves disease.

In DNA form, the CDR3 reads TGTGCCAGCAGTGTCTGGGAAGGTGAAAAACTGTTTTTT. This translates into CASSVWEGEKLFF. J is TRBJ1-4 and V is TRBV5-5; D is ambiguous. CDR1 is SGHKS, CDR2 YYEKEE, per germline (reference sequence). Trimming left V 5 bases short and J 7 bases short, with 12 bases between. The CDR3 consists of 13 residues.